The 4 T cell receptor beta chains listed next were all sequenced from one sample in a study of blood T cell repertoires in COVID-19. Only in-frame clones appear in the TCRdb table, and some are missing; sequencing was by immunoSEQ multiplex PCR. The table records over 150,000 clones, approximately 86% of them present only once. Sequences were obtained from peripheral blood. The source is a woman of 80 years or more with COVID-19, enrolled during active disease.

The chain combines TRBV15 with TRBJ1-3; 7 bases align to TRBD1. CDR1 is LNHNV, CDR2 YYDKDF, per germline (reference sequence). The ends lost 0 bases at V and 0 bases at J; junction bases unmatched: 5. The CDR3 is made up of 17 amino acids. CDR3 region: CATSREGTAGSGNTIYF. The DNA for the CDR3 is TGTGCCACCAGCAGAGAGGGGACAGCCGGCTCTGGAAACACCATATATTTT.

This chain connects TRBV4-3 to TRBJ2-1, with TRBD2 matching over 16 bases. The CDR3 has 15 amino acids. Germline CDR1 reads LGHNA; CDR2 reads YSLEER. V shed 1 base, J shed 10 bases, and the junction held 1 base outside the gene matches. CDR3 amino acids: CASSQAGLAGGEQFF. The CDR3 DNA reads TGCGCCAGCAGCCAAGCGGGACTAGCGGGAGGGGAGCAGTTCTTC.

The chain recombines TRBV28 with TRBJ2-7, with D possibly being TRBD2 (5 bases). V was clipped by 5 bases and J by 7 bases, with 15 bases between them. Germline loops: CDR1 MDHEN, CDR2 SYDVKM. The CDR3 is 13 amino acids. CDR3 sequence: CASSMTRDREQYF. DNA of the CDR3: TGTGCCAGCAGTATGACTCGGGATCGGGAGCAGTACTTC. Looking up the rest from reference TRBV28 and TRBJ2-7 gives the full variable domain: DVKVTQSSRYLVKRTGEKVFLECVQDMDHENMFWYRQDPGLGLRLIYFSYDVKMKEKGDIPEGYSVSREKKERFSLILESASTNQTSMYLCASSMTRDREQYFGPGTRLTVT.

The chain has TRBV28 and TRBJ2-1; weak D call: TRBD2 (5 bases). V shed 9 bases and J shed 0 bases, with 12 bases lying between them. Germline assignment: CDR1 MDHEN and CDR2 SYDVKM. The CDR3 contains 14 residues. CDR3 sequence (DNA): TGTGCCAGTCTAAGCGGACTCTCCTACAATGAGCAGTTCTTC. This codes for CASLSGLSYNEQFF.